These T cell receptor beta chains were read from a single sample in a study of T-cell reconstitution after alpha-beta-depleted transplantation in children. TCRdb re-analysed the PCR reads in MiXCR, keeping a single row per CDR3 protein. The data show 150,000 to 200,000 distinct CDR3 sequences, approximately 6.8% seen once. The starting material was PBMCs, obtained before TCRalphabeta/CD19-depleted stem cell transplant. The receptor source for this set is a girl less than two years old with combined immunodeficiency, due to receive a stem cell transplant. Both conserved end residues are part of each CDR3. The order of the fields is J gene, V gene, D gene, clone size, CDR3 protein, CDR3 DNA. D genes are given only for firm matches. Rows give clone size only sometimes, using once, few, many, or a class for an expanded clone.

TRBJ2-3,TRBV7-3,TRBD2,.,CASSLMATSGGADTQYF,TGTGCCAGCAGCTTAATGGCGACTAGCGGGGGGGCAGATACGCAGTATTTT
TRBJ2-5,TRBV7-2,.,.,CASSSVLRETQYF,TGTGCCAGCAGCTCGGTCCTAAGGGAGACCCAGTACTTC
TRBJ2-1,TRBV27,TRBD2,many,CASSSRGNSGGLSIQFF,TGTGCCAGCAGTTCCCGAGGAAATAGCGGGGGGCTCAGTATACAGTTCTTC
TRBJ2-6,TRBV4-3,.,few,CASSRPKACRPCSGANVLTF,TGCGCCAGCAGCCGTCCCAAAGCGTGCAGGCCCTGCTCTGGGGCCAACGTCCTGACTTTC
TRBJ2-7,TRBV12-3/TRBV12-4,TRBD1,many,CASSPSGTGANEQYF,TGTGCCAGCAGTCCATCCGGGACAGGGGCTAACGAGCAGTACTTC
TRBJ2-2,TRBV5-1,.,few,CASSSVPTGTNTGELFF,TGCGCCAGCAGCTCAGTACCCACAGGGACGAACACCGGGGAGCTGTTTTTT
TRBJ2-5,TRBV5-1,.,many,CASSLGTSQETQYF,TGCGCCAGCAGCTTGGGAACTAGCCAAGAGACCCAGTACTTC
TRBJ2-1,TRBV2,TRBD2,many,CASSSGLAGGRQFF,TGTGCCAGCAGTTCGGGACTAGCGGGGGGGCGGCAGTTCTTC
TRBJ2-5,TRBV6-1,.,many,CATQDREQRYQETQYF,TGTGCCACACAGGACCGAGAACAGCGTTACCAAGAGACCCAGTACTTC
TRBJ1-2,TRBV21-1,.,many,CASSTNLLRVGYGYTF,TGTGCCAGCAGCACAAACCTACTTCGGGTCGGCTATGGCTACACCTTC
TRBJ2-7,TRBV29-1,.,many,CSVESRLGYEQYF,TGCAGCGTTGAATCACGACTTGGGTACGAGCAGTACTTC
TRBJ2-1,TRBV7-9,TRBD1,many,CASSLTGDIEQFF,TGTGCCAGCAGCCTCACAGGGGACATTGAGCAGTTCTTC
TRBJ2-1,TRBV9,TRBD2,many,CASSVRLAGLYNEQFF,TGTGCCAGCAGCGTCCGACTAGCGGGACTCTACAATGAGCAGTTCTTC
TRBJ2-7,TRBV12-3/TRBV12-4,.,.,CASSPGLLGEQYF,TGTGCCAGCAGTCCCGGGTTGCTAGGGGAGCAGTACTTC
TRBJ2-1,TRBV6-2/TRBV6-3,.,many,CARNYRADEQFF,TGTGCCAGGAACTACAGGGCGGATGAGCAGTTCTTC
TRBJ2-1,TRBV29-1,.,many,CSVEGTYRERDYNEQFF,TGCAGCGTTGAAGGAACGTATCGGGAGAGAGACTACAATGAGCAGTTCTTC
TRBJ1-1,TRBV5-1,.,many,CASSLGASEAFF,TGCGCCAGCAGCTTAGGGGCATCAGAAGCTTTCTTT
TRBJ2-1,TRBV9,.,many,CASSGLALHEQFF,TGTGCCAGCAGCGGGTTAGCTTTGCATGAGCAGTTCTTC
TRBJ2-3,TRBV6-1,.,many,CASSRQSSTDTQYF,TGTGCCAGCAGTCGACAGTCTAGCACAGATACGCAGTATTTT
TRBJ2-3,TRBV7-9,.,many,CASSLASDGSSTDTQYF,TGTGCCAGCAGCTTAGCGTCCGACGGGAGTAGCACAGATACGCAGTATTTT
TRBJ2-7,TRBV6-5,TRBD2,few,CASSYSGTSGSSGEQYF,TGTGCCAGCAGTTATTCCGGGACTAGCGGGAGCTCCGGCGAGCAGTACTTC
TRBJ2-1,TRBV20-1,.,.,CSARPSPRNRSSYNEQFF,TGCAGTGCTAGACCCAGCCCCAGGAATCGGAGCTCCTACAATGAGCAGTTCTTC
TRBJ2-1,TRBV11-2,TRBD2,many,CASSLELAGDYNEQFF,TGTGCCAGCAGCTTAGAACTAGCGGGAGACTACAATGAGCAGTTCTTC
TRBJ1-2,TRBV12-3/TRBV12-4,TRBD1,few,CASSPGTGGAGYGYTF,TGTGCCAGCAGTCCCGGGACAGGGGGCGCAGGCTATGGCTACACCTTC
TRBJ1-3,TRBV29-1,.,many,CSVGWLGSGNTIYF,TGCAGCGTTGGGTGGTTGGGAAGCGGAAACACCATATATTTT
TRBJ2-4,TRBV7-8,TRBD2,many,CASSSRLAGESGIQYF,TGTGCCAGCAGCTCCCGACTAGCGGGAGAATCGGGCATTCAGTACTTC
TRBJ2-2,TRBV6-1,TRBD2,many,CASKSLAGATGELFF,TGTGCCAGCAAATCCCTAGCGGGAGCCACCGGGGAGCTGTTTTTT
TRBJ1-5,TRBV7-2,.,many,CASSLVGGAGGNQPQHF,TGTGCCAGCAGCTTAGTTGGGGGGGCCGGGGGCAATCAGCCCCAGCATTTT
TRBJ2-5,TRBV21-1,.,.,CASSKATGKTQYF,TGTGCCAGCAGCAAAGCGACAGGGAAGACCCAGTACTTC
TRBJ2-5,TRBV9,.,many,CASSSRTEETQYF,TGTGCCAGCAGCTCCCGGACAGAAGAGACCCAGTACTTC
TRBJ2-1,TRBV11-2,.,many,CASSLRHGEQFF,TGTGCCAGCAGCTTACGTCACGGTGAGCAGTTCTTC
TRBJ2-3,TRBV12-3/TRBV12-4,.,many,CASSLGSTDTQYF,TGTGCCAGCAGCTTAGGAAGCACAGATACGCAGTATTTT
TRBJ2-5,TRBV6-2/TRBV6-3,.,few,CASSPSPSRTQYF,TGTGCCAGCAGCCCCTCCCCTAGCCGGACCCAGTACTTC
TRBJ2-7,TRBV24-1,TRBD1,many,CATSDFVLGTGEDEQYF,TGTGCCACCAGTGATTTTGTTTTAGGGACAGGGGAGGACGAGCAGTACTTC
TRBJ2-2,TRBV19,TRBD2,.,CASSTTSGRRTGELFF,TGTGCCAGTAGTACGACTAGCGGGAGACGGACCGGGGAGCTGTTTTTT
TRBJ2-1,TRBV9,TRBD2,many,CASSVAGGAYEQFF,TGTGCCAGCAGCGTAGCCGGGGGGGCCTATGAGCAGTTCTTC
TRBJ2-3,TRBV20-1,.,many,CSARNRFGGPGWADTQYF,TGCAGTGCTAGAAACCGCTTCGGGGGGCCGGGGTGGGCAGATACGCAGTATTTT
TRBJ1-2,TRBV29-1,.,many,CSVAGKVLDGYTF,TGCAGCGTTGCTGGCAAGGTCCTTGATGGCTACACCTTC
TRBJ1-2,TRBV4-1,.,many,CASSQYWDGRNYGYTF,TGCGCCAGCAGCCAATACTGGGACGGACGGAACTATGGCTACACCTTC
TRBJ2-4,TRBV7-9,.,many,CASSLTTGWLAKNIQYF,TGTGCCAGCAGCTTAACAACAGGCTGGCTAGCCAAAAACATTCAGTACTTC
TRBJ1-3,TRBV12-3/TRBV12-4,TRBD1,few,CASSLDRDLGNTIYF,TGTGCCAGCAGTCTCGACAGGGACTTGGGAAACACCATATATTTT
TRBJ2-3,TRBV7-8,.,few,CASSPRLTSGGLSTDTQYF,TGTGCCAGCAGCCCACGCTTGACCAGCGGAGGACTTAGCACAGATACGCAGTATTTT
TRBJ2-5,TRBV10-2,TRBD2,.,CASRWTSPQETQYF,TGCGCCAGCAGGTGGACTAGCCCTCAAGAGACCCAGTACTTC
TRBJ2-3,TRBV7-6,TRBD1,few,CASSPQQTGGWDTQYF,TGTGCCAGCAGCCCGCAACAGACAGGGGGCTGGGATACGCAGTATTTT
TRBJ2-1,TRBV28,.,many,CASSLFWHGWYNEQFF,TGTGCCAGCAGTTTATTCTGGCATGGCTGGTACAATGAGCAGTTCTTC
TRBJ2-1,TRBV12-3/TRBV12-4,.,many,CASSLGWGVRINEQFF,TGTGCCAGCAGTTTGGGATGGGGGGTTAGGATCAATGAGCAGTTCTTC
TRBJ2-1,TRBV4-3,TRBD1,.,CASSQLQGARNNEQFF,TGCGCCAGCAGCCAATTACAGGGGGCGCGAAACAATGAGCAGTTCTTC
TRBJ2-1,TRBV7-3,TRBD2,many,CASSLTGLAGINEQFF,TGTGCCAGCAGCTTAACCGGACTAGCGGGGATCAATGAGCAGTTCTTC
TRBJ2-3,TRBV6-2/TRBV6-3,TRBD2,many,CASSSGTSDTDTQYF,TGTGCCAGCAGTTCCGGGACTAGCGACACAGATACGCAGTATTTT
TRBJ2-1,TRBV21-1,.,few,CASSKITAYNEQFF,TGTGCCAGCAGCAAAATAACAGCTTACAATGAGCAGTTCTTC
TRBJ2-1,TRBV5-1,.,many,CASTWGVGNEQFF,TGCGCCAGCACATGGGGAGTGGGGAATGAGCAGTTCTTC
TRBJ2-7,TRBV11-2,TRBD2,few,CASSNNPRLAGFFVEQYF,TGTGCCAGCAGCAATAATCCTCGACTAGCGGGGTTCTTTGTCGAGCAGTACTTC
TRBJ2-3,TRBV5-5,.,many,CASSLVGQSTDTQYF,TGTGCCAGCAGCTTAGTCGGACAGTCCACAGATACGCAGTATTTT
TRBJ2-1,TRBV10-3,.,many,CAIGELEQFF,TGTGCCATCGGTGAACTTGAGCAGTTCTTC
TRBJ2-3,TRBV12-3/TRBV12-4,.,many,CASSLGHVDTQYF,TGTGCCAGCAGTCTCGGTCATGTAGATACGCAGTATTTT
TRBJ2-3,TRBV7-6,TRBD2,many,CASSLYPGLEVFVDTQYF,TGTGCCAGCAGCTTATATCCGGGACTAGAGGTTTTTGTGGATACGCAGTATTTT
TRBJ2-7,TRBV7-3,TRBD2,many,CASSLYSGTLYEQYF,TGTGCCAGCAGCTTATATAGCGGGACCCTCTACGAGCAGTACTTC
TRBJ1-1,TRBV7-6,.,many,CASSLAPTSRSEAFF,TGTGCCAGCAGCTTAGCCCCGACCAGTCGGTCTGAAGCTTTCTTT
TRBJ1-4,TRBV5-1,.,many,CASSLDSEKLFF,TGCGCCAGCAGCTTGGATTCCGAAAAACTGTTTTTT